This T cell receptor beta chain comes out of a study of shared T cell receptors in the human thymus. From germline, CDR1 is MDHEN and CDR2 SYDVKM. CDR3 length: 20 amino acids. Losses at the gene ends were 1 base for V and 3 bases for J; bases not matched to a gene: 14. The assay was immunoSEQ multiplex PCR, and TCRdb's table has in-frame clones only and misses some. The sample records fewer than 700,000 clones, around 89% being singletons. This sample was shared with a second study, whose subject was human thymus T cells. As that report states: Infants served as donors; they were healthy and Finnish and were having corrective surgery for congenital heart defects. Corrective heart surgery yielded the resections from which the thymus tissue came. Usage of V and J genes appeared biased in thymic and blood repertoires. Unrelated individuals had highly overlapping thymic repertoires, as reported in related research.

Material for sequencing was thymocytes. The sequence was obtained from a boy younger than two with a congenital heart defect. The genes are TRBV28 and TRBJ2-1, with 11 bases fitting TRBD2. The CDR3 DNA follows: TGTGCCAGCAGTTTATACCCTCCCCCCACTAGCGGGAGTAGCTACAATGAGCAGTTCTTC. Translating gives CASSLYPPPTSGSSYNEQFF. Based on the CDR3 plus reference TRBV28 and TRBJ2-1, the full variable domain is DVKVTQSSRYLVKRTGEKVFLECVQDMDHENMFWYRQDPGLGLRLIYFSYDVKMKEKGDIPEGYSVSREKKERFSLILESASTNQTSMYLCASSLYPPPTSGSSYNEQFFGPGTRLTVL.